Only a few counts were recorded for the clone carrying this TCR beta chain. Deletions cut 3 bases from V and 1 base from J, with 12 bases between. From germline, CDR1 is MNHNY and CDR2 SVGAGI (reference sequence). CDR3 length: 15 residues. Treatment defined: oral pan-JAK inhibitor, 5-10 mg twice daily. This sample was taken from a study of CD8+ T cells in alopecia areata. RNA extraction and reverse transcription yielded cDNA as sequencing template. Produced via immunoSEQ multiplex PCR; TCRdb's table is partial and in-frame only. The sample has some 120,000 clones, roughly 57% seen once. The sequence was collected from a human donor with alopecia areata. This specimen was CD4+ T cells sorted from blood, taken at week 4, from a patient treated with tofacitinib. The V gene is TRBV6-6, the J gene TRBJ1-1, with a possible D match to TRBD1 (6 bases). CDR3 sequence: CASSYDRKANTEAFF. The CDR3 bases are TGTGCCAGCAGTTATGACAGGAAGGCGAACACTGAAGCTTTCTTT.